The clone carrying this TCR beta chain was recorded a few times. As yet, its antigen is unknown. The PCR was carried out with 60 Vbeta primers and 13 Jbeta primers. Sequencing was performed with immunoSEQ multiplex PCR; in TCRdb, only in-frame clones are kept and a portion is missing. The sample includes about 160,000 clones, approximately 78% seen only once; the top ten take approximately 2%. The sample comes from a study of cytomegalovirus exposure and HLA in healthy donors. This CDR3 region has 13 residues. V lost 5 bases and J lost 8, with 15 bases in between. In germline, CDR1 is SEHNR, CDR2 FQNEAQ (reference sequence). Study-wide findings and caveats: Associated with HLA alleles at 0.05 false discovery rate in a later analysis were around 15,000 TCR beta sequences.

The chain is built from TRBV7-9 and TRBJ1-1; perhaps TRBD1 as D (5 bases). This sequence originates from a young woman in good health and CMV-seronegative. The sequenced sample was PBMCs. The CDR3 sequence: CASSPILQGEAFF. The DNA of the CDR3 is TGTGCCAGCAGCCCCATCTTGCAGGGCGAAGCTTTCTTT.